This T cell receptor (beta chain) emerged from a study of monozygotic twins with inflammatory bowel disease. From the 5' RACE reads, TCRdb lists one entry per CDR3 protein and no DNA. This specimen shows about 210,000 distinct CDR3 sequences; the ten leading clones hold roughly 1.5%. The CDR3 consists of 15 residues. In germline, CDR1 is LGHNA, CDR2 YNFKEQ. The V gene is TRBV4-2, the J gene TRBJ2-7; TCRdb calls TRBD1, which cannot be checked without DNA. This clonotype was sampled from a human donor with ulcerative colitis or Crohn's disease, or a healthy co-twin of an affected twin (not recorded which). Sequencing was done on a sample of blood. CDR3 region: CASSHAGTDPYEQYF.